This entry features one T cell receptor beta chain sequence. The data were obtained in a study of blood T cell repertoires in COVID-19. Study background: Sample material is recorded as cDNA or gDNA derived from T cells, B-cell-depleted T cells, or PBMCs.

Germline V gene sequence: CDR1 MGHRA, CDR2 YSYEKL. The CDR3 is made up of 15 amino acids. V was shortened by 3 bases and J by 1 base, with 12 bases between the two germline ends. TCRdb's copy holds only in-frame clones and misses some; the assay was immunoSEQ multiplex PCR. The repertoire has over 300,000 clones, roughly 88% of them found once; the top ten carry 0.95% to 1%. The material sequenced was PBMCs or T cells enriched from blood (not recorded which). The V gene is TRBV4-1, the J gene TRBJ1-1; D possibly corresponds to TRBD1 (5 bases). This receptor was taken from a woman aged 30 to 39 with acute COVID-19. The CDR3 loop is CASSHAPGQNTEAFF. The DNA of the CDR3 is TGCGCCAGCAGCCATGCCCCAGGGCAGAACACTGAAGCTTTCTTT.